This T cell receptor beta chain was retrieved from a study of shared clonotypes between healthy human individuals. Study summary: The cohort comprised a couple of women and a few men. Their ages spanned 18 to 49 years.

This CDR3 is 15 amino acids long. Germline V gene sequence: CDR1 SGHRS, CDR2 YFSETQ. Trimming took 0 bases from V and 3 from J; bases not matched to a gene: 6. Study outcomes and limitations: The low donor count limited represented genetic and exposure-history diversity. Measured sharing among donors was expected to vary with sequencing depth.

Terminally differentiated effector memory CD45RA+ cells were left out of the naive CD8 fraction, which was CD45RO-negative and positively selected for CCR7. Assay used: immunoSEQ multiplex PCR; TCRdb lists only in-frame clones, some missing. The sample yields under 700,000 clones, roughly 96% seen once. Regarding this clone: No antigen is known for it.

The TCR comes from a woman aged 25 to 39 in good health. The chain combines TRBV5-1 with TRBJ2-7; TRBD1 aligns across 7 bases. Specimen: naive CD8+ T cells sorted from blood. This chain's CDR3 is CASSLGLGQSYEQYF. DNA of the CDR3: TGCGCCAGCAGCTTGGGGCTGGGACAGAGCTACGAGCAGTACTTC. Combining the CDR3 with reference TRBV5-1 and TRBJ2-7 gives the whole variable domain KAGVTQTPRYLIKTRGQQVTLSCSPISGHRSVSWYQQTPGQGLQFLFEYFSETQRNKGNFPGRFSGRQFSNSRSEMNVSTLELGDSALYLCASSLGLGQSYEQYFGPGTRLTVT.